Following are 21 T cell receptor beta chains from one sample sequenced in a study of blood T cell repertoires in COVID-19 (dated by TCRdb to about 2020). The library came from the immunoSEQ multiplex PCR assay. Not all clones reach the TCRdb copy of this immuneACCESS table, which keeps in-frame sequences only. Checked studies attribute under half of the gap to unresolved V genes and leave the rest unexplained. The sample profile shows roughly 100,000 clones; 80% to 90% of them were found once. The ten top clones hold around 4.2% of the sample. The sequencing sample was made of peripheral blood. These receptors originate from a human donor with COVID-19, enrolled during active disease. The donor label of this sample is uncertain.

The chain recombines TRBV5-1 with TRBJ1-2; D is unclear. Germline CDR1 SGHRS, CDR2 YFSETQ. The germline V and J ends were trimmed by 0 bases and 3 bases, with 6 bases remaining between them. The CDR3 contains 13 residues. The CDR3 coding sequence is TGCGCCAGCAGCTTGGAAACAGACTATGGCTACACCTTC. It codes for CASSLETDYGYTF.

This chain links TRBV24-1 with TRBJ2-2; a possible D gene is TRBD1 (5 bases). V was shortened by 1 base and J by 6 bases, with 11 bases between the two germline ends. The CDR3 contains 15 residues. CDR1 KGHDR and CDR2 SFDVKD come from the germline V gene. In DNA form, the CDR3 reads TGTGCCACCAGTGATTTAAACGACAGACCCGGGGAGCTGTTTTTT. Translation: CATSDLNDRPGELFF.

The V and J genes are TRBV14 and TRBJ2-7; the match to TRBD2 covers 8 bases. Trimming cost V 0 bases and J 0 bases; bases outside gene matches: 7. The CDR3 length is 17 residues. CDR1 is SGHDN and CDR2 is FVKESK in the germline V gene. CDR3 in amino acids: CASSQDYGSGASYEQYF. In DNA, the CDR3 is TGTGCCAGCAGCCAAGATTATGGTAGCGGGGCCTCCTACGAGCAGTACTTC.

The chain is built from TRBV2 and TRBJ1-1, with D maybe TRBD1 (6 bases). This CDR3 is 15 amino acids long. The V end lost 6 bases, the J end lost 2 bases, and 16 bases lay between the germline ends. The germline CDR1 and CDR2 sequences are SNHLY and FYNNEI. The CDR3 is CASRGPQGRNTEAFF. CDR3 sequence (DNA): TGTGCCAGCAGGGGTCCTCAGGGGCGAAACACTGAAGCTTTCTTT. Full variable domain (remainder filled in from reference TRBV2 and TRBJ1-1): EPEVTQTPSHQVTQMGQEVILRCVPISNHLYFYWYRQILGQKVEFLVSFYNNEISEKSEIFDDQFSVERPDGSNFTLKIRSTKLEDSAMYFCASRGPQGRNTEAFFGQGTRLTVV.

V and J are TRBV9 and TRBJ2-1; no definite D call. Per germline, CDR1 SGDLS and CDR2 YYNGEE. The CDR3 sequence is 16 residues long. V was cut by 0 bases and J by 0 bases, with 10 bases left in between. The CDR3 sequence is CASSVVERSSYNEQFF. CDR3 DNA sequence: TGTGCCAGCAGCGTAGTGGAGCGTAGCTCCTACAATGAGCAGTTCTTC.

This clone was picked up a small number of times. The chain couples TRBV7-2 to TRBJ1-2; possibly TRBD1 for D (5 bases). CDR1 and CDR2 from the germline V gene are SGHTA and FQGNSA. The CDR3 runs to 13 residues. The V gene lost 5 bases and the J gene lost 1 base, with 8 bases spanning the gap. CDR3 DNA: TGTGCCAGCAGCCAGGGACTTAACTATGGCTACACCTTC. This encodes CASSQGLNYGYTF.

The sample holds one count of this clone. The chain combines TRBV4-2 with TRBJ2-1; 10 bases map to TRBD2. Germline V gene sequence: CDR1 LGHNA, CDR2 YNFKEQ. The CDR3 is 16 residues long. V gave up 2 bases and J gave up 7 bases; unmatched junction bases: 8. As DNA, the CDR3 is TGTGCCAGCAGCCAACTACTTAGCGGGGGGTTGAATGAGCAGTTCTTC. Protein sequence: CASSQLLSGGLNEQFF.

This clone was observed a few times. The chain links TRBV5-1 to TRBJ1-1; D may be TRBD1 (5 bases). Per the germline V gene, CDR1 is SGHRS and CDR2 is YFSETQ. CDR3 length: 14 residues. Trimming pared 0 bases from V and 5 bases from J, leaving 11 bases between. The CDR3 spells CASSLGAQGTEAFF. As DNA, the CDR3 is TGCGCCAGCAGCTTGGGGGCCCAGGGTACTGAAGCTTTCTTT.

The rearrangement uses TRBV7-2 and TRBJ1-3, with D possibly being TRBD1 (5 bases). Germline V CDR1 and CDR2: SGHTA, FQGNSA. V lost 3 bases and J lost 0, with 6 bases in between. This CDR3 is 14 amino acids long. The CDR3 coding sequence is TGTGCCAGCAGCTTGGGGGGCTCTGGAAACACCATATATTTT. Amino acid sequence: CASSLGGSGNTIYF.

This rearrangement joins TRBV11-3 to TRBJ2-5; 7 bases fit TRBD2. Germline CDR1 reads SGHNT; CDR2 reads YENEEA. Trimming removed 1 base from V and 2 bases from J; junction bases left unmatched: 4. This CDR3 spans 15 amino acids. In DNA, the CDR3 is TGTGCCAGCAGCTTAGCCATGGGGGGGCAAGAGACCCAGTACTTC. Its translation: CASSLAMGGQETQYF.

The rearrangement uses TRBV5-1 and TRBJ1-2; 7 bases fit TRBD1. With V trimmed by 5 bases and J by 8 bases, 6 bases remained unmatched. The germline CDR1 and CDR2 sequences are SGHRS and YFSETQ. The CDR3 totals 12 residues. CDR3 in amino acids: CASRTDRDGYTF. The CDR3 DNA follows: TGCGCCAGCAGGACAGACAGGGACGGCTACACCTTC. Based on the CDR3 plus reference TRBV5-1 and TRBJ1-2, the full variable domain is KAGVTQTPRYLIKTRGQQVTLSCSPISGHRSVSWYQQTPGQGLQFLFEYFSETQRNKGNFPGRFSGRQFSNSRSEMNVSTLELGDSALYLCASRTDRDGYTFGSGTRLTVV.

The rearrangement links TRBV19 to TRBJ1-4; 7 bases match TRBD1. V shed 5 bases and J 7 bases; nucleotides not matched to a gene: 4. This CDR3 has 13 amino acids. The germline CDR1 and CDR2 sequences are LNHDA and SQIVND (reference sequence). The CDR3 DNA follows: TGTGCCAGTAGTTGGGACAGCGGTGAAAAACTGTTTTTT. Its protein product is CASSWDSGEKLFF.

The rearrangement joins TRBV10-2 to TRBJ1-5, with TRBD1 identical over 9 bases. Germline-derived CDR1 and CDR2 are WSHSY and SAAADI. The ends lost 5 bases at V and 9 bases at J; junction bases unmatched: 5. The CDR3 totals 13 residues. CDR3 protein: CASSSTGGTPQHF. In nucleotides, the CDR3 is TGCGCCAGCAGTTCGACAGGGGGGACGCCCCAGCATTTT.

This chain uses TRBV21-1 with TRBJ2-1; whether TRBD1, the table's D call, matches the DNA was not checked. TRBV21-1 is a listed pseudogene. This CDR3 is 15 amino acids long. The DNA for the CDR3 is TGTGCCAGCAGCAAAGCCCCAGGGGGCGCGGGACGGCAGTTCTTC. Translating gives CASSKAPGGAGRQFF.

The gene calls are TRBV4-2 and TRBJ2-1, with D unresolved. CDR1 is LGHNA, CDR2 YNFKEQ, per germline. V was clipped by 1 base and J by 7 bases, with 5 bases between them. This CDR3 contains 12 residues. The CDR3 protein is CASSQALNEQFF. The CDR3 coding sequence is TGTGCCAGCAGCCAAGCCCTGAATGAGCAGTTCTTC.

This chain uses TRBV25-1 with TRBJ1-1; TRBD1 is a possible D gene (5 bases). The CDR3 sequence is 12 residues long. Germline loops: CDR1 MGHDK, CDR2 SYGVNS. Between the trimmed V and J ends, which lost 2 bases and 5 bases, there was a span of 6 bases. This CDR3 reads CASSEQGTEAFF. As DNA, the CDR3 is TGTGCCAGCAGTGAACAGGGTACTGAAGCTTTCTTT.

CDR3 nucleotides: TGTGCCAGCAGCCCTAGGACAGCCAACTATGGCTACACCTTC. Protein sequence: CASSPRTANYGYTF. The chain is built from TRBV7-2 and TRBJ1-2; weak D call: TRBD1 (6 bases). Trimming removed 5 bases at V and 2 bases at J, with 12 bases between. CDR3 length: 14 amino acids. Germline V CDR1 and CDR2: SGHTA, FQGNSA.

This sequence joins TRBV5-4 and TRBJ1-4, with 7 bases identical to TRBD1. The V and J ends lost 0 bases and 4 bases, in that order; junction bases with no gene match: 3. CDR1 is SGHNT, CDR2 YYREEE, per germline (reference sequence). The CDR3 has 15 residues. CDR3 loop: CASSLGTGINEKLFF. CDR3 coding DNA: TGTGCCAGCAGCTTGGGGACAGGCATTAATGAAAAACTGTTTTTT.

This chain links TRBV6-1 with TRBJ2-1; perhaps TRBD2 as D (5 bases). Germline CDR1 and CDR2: MNHNS and SASEGT. V gave up 2 bases and J gave up 9 bases, with 17 bases separating them. The CDR3 length is 15 residues. The DNA for the CDR3 is TGTGCCAGCAGTGAAAGTCACAATGAGGCGGGTGAGCAGTTCTTC. Translation: CASSESHNEAGEQFF.

The CDR3 sequence is CASSLVETGFSYEQYF. CDR3 sequence (DNA): TGTGCCAGCAGCTTAGTAGAGACAGGGTTCTCCTACGAGCAGTACTTC. The chain carries TRBV11-3 and TRBJ2-7, with TRBD1 matching over 7 bases. This CDR3 contains 16 residues. The V and J ends lost 1 base and 0 bases, in that order; junction bases with no gene match: 6. Germline V lookup: CDR1 SGHNT, CDR2 YENEEA.

V is TRBV12-3 or TRBV12-4 and J is TRBJ1-1; D gene uncertain. The CDR3 runs 12 residues. V was pared by 5 bases and J by 6 bases, with 10 bases between. CDR3 in amino acids: CASSPGRAEAFF. CDR3 sequence (DNA): TGTGCCAGCAGTCCCGGCCGGGCTGAAGCTTTCTTT.